Listed here are 10 T cell receptor beta chains from one sample, sequenced in a study of T-cell reconstitution after alpha-beta-depleted transplantation in children. Unique molecular identifiers were incorporated during preparation of the TCRbeta library. TCRdb ran MiXCR on the PCR reads and lists one entry per CDR3 protein. The sample lists roughly 300,000 distinct CDR3 sequences; about 9.9% were seen once. Specimen: peripheral blood, collected 180 days after TCRalphabeta/CD19-depleted stem cell transplant. These receptors were taken from a male patient aged 2-15 years who had a stem cell transplant for chronic granulomatous disease, so the T cells may come from the graft donor.

This clonotype has more than one count but fewer than ten. The chain joins TRBV5-4 to TRBJ2-7; 10 bases are shared with TRBD2. Germline-derived CDR1 and CDR2 are SGHNT and YYREEE (reference sequence). After removal of 5 bases from V and 6 bases from J, the junction contained 8 bases not matched to a gene. The CDR3 is made up of 14 amino acids. The CDR3 loop reads CASRQAGGPPEQYF. CDR3 DNA: TGTGCCAGCAGGCAAGCGGGAGGGCCTCCCGAGCAGTACTTC.

This clonotype appeared many times. The V call is TRBV4-3, the J call TRBJ2-3, with 8 bases aligning to TRBD2. This CDR3 contains 16 residues. CDR1 and CDR2 (germline): LGHNA, YSLEER. The V segment lost 1 base and the J segment 5 bases; nucleotides outside the gene matches: 8. As DNA, the CDR3 is TGCGCCAGCAGCCAAGTAGAAGCGGGGGCTGGAGATACGCAGTATTTT. Its protein product is CASSQVEAGAGDTQYF.

The sample holds many counts of this clonotype. V usage is TRBV29-1 and J usage is TRBJ2-5; D gene uncertain. V lost 2 bases and J lost 1, with 8 bases in between. CDR1 is SQVTM and CDR2 is ANQGSEA in the germline V gene. The CDR3 extends over 13 amino acids. CDR3 nucleotide sequence: TGCAGCGTTGAACGGACCCTCCAAGAGACCCAGTACTTC. Protein sequence: CSVERTLQETQYF.

Many counts were recorded for this clonotype. The gene calls are TRBV7-2 and TRBJ2-6; TRBD2 matches 9 bases. The CDR3 covers 15 residues. J gave up 4 bases and V 5 bases, and 3 bases lay outside the gene matches. CDR1 and CDR2 from the germline V gene are SGHTA and FQGNSA. The CDR3: CASSPLAGGANVLTF. Written as DNA, the CDR3 is TGTGCCAGCAGCCCCCTAGCGGGAGGGGCCAACGTCCTGACTTTC. Complete variable domain (other parts from reference TRBV7-2 and TRBJ2-6): GAGVSQSPSNKVTEKGKDVELRCDPISGHTALYWYRQSLGQGLEFLIYFQGNSAPDKSGLPSDRFSAERTGGSVSTLTIQRTQQEDSAVYLCASSPLAGGANVLTFGAGSRLTVL.

This clonotype has at least ten counts. V gene TRBV7-2 combines with J gene TRBJ2-2; TRBD2 agrees at 7 bases. Trimming cost V 5 bases and J 6 bases; bases outside gene matches: 9. CDR1 SGHTA and CDR2 FQGNSA come from the germline V gene. The CDR3 contains 15 residues. CDR3 bases: TGTGCCAGCAGCCTGCAGCGGGATAGGTCCGGGGAGCTGTTTTTT. The encoded protein is CASSLQRDRSGELFF.

This clonotype has a count of ten or more. The V and J genes are TRBV6-1 and TRBJ2-2; 7 bases are shared with TRBD2. The germline V gene encodes CDR1 MNHNS and CDR2 SASEGT. The CDR3 length is 14 residues. The J segment lost 1 base and the V segment lost 7 bases, leaving 3 bases of the junction unmatched. As DNA, the CDR3 is TGTGCCAGCAAAGCTAGCGGGAACACCGGGGAGCTGTTTTTT. Protein: CASKASGNTGELFF.

At least ten counts were recorded for this clonotype. The genes are TRBV3-1 and TRBJ2-3; D is tentatively TRBD1 or TRBD2 (5 bases each). The CDR3 totals 17 residues. Germline V lookup: CDR1 LGHDT, CDR2 YNNKEL (reference sequence). Trimming cost V 4 bases and J 6 bases, with 23 bases left between them. DNA of the CDR3: TGTGCCAGCAGCCCGAGGTTTGGGACGCAATCCTTGGATACGCAGTATTTT. Encoded protein: CASSPRFGTQSLDTQYF.

As regards this clonotype: This may come from a read error, since a much larger clone is one base off. The chain links TRBV7-2 to TRBJ1-4, with D maybe TRBD1 (6 bases). The germline V gene encodes CDR1 SGHTA and CDR2 FQGNSA. This CDR3 comprises 11 residues. CDR3 sequence reads: CASRGGEKLYF. The DNA of the CDR3 is TGTGCCAGCAGAGGGGGTGAAAAACTGTATTTT.

In its sample, this clonotype was seen many times. The V call is TRBV12-3 or TRBV12-4, the J call TRBJ2-7; either TRBD1 or TRBD2 may fit D (5 bases each). V gave up 2 bases and J gave up 6 bases, with 11 bases separating them. The CDR3 contains 13 residues. CDR3 coding DNA: TGTGCCAGCAGTTTATTCGCTGGGGGCGAGCAGTACTTC. It codes for CASSLFAGGEQYF.

This clonotype was observed many times. The chain uses TRBV6-5 and TRBJ1-1; D remains ambiguous. Per germline, CDR1 MNHEY and CDR2 SVGAGI. Trimming left V 0 bases short and J 5 bases short, with 10 bases between. There are 14 residues in the CDR3. CDR3 loop: CASSYSTDTTEAFF. CDR3 nucleotide sequence: TGTGCCAGCAGTTACTCGACCGATACTACTGAAGCTTTCTTT.